This T cell receptor beta chain was profiled in a study of blood T cell repertoires in COVID-19. Background on the study: Donors in the United States, Italy and Spain gave samples during acute or convalescent COVID-19. PBMCs, B-cell-depleted T cells, or T cells provided the cDNA or gDNA that made up the material.

The germline gives CDR1 SGHRS, CDR2 YFSETQ. The V gene end was trimmed by 4 bases and the J gene end by 2 bases; junction bases not matched to a gene: 4. CDR3 length equals 14 residues. Original analysis: Reference gene primer amplification yielded estimated nucleated cell counts. Sequencing used immunoSEQ multiplex PCR; TCRdb keeps in-frame clones, though not all of them. The V and J calls and clone size are taken from that table; D and trimming were inferred from the DNA. Of about 54,000 clones listed, roughly nine tenths were seen once; the top ten hold about 7%. The sample taken for sequencing was peripheral blood. This receptor was taken from a woman aged 60-75 years with active or convalescent COVID-19. The chain joins TRBV5-1 to TRBJ1-2; 8 bases line up with TRBD1. The CDR3 sequence is CASSPGQENYGYTF. The CDR3 bases are TGCGCCAGCAGCCCGGGACAGGAGAACTATGGCTACACCTTC.